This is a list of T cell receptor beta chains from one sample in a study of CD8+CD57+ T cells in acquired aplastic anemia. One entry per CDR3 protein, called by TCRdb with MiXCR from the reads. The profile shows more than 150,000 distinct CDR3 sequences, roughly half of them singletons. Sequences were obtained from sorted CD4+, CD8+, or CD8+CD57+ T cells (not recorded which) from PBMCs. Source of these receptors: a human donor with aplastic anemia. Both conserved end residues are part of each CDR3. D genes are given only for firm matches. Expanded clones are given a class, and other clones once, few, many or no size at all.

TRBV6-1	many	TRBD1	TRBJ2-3	CASKGGYRITDTQYF	TGTGCCAGCAAAGGGGGCTACCGAATCACAGATACGCAGTATTTT
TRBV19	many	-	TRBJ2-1	CASSIVRGRLRHEQFF	TGTGCCAGTAGTATAGTCCGAGGCCGACTACGACATGAGCAGTTCTTC
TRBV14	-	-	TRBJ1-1	CASSQVPQRPFF	TGTGCCAGCAGCCAAGTCCCGCAGAGACCTTTCTTT
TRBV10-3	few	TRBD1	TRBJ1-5	CATRTGQEPQHF	TGTGCCACCAGGACAGGGCAGGAGCCCCAGCATTTT
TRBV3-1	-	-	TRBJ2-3	CASSQVPYRGDTRYF	TGTGCCAGCAGCCAAGTCCCCTACCGGGGAGATACGCGGTATTTT
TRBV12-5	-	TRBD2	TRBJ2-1	CASGLGGSRYEQFF	TGTGCTAGTGGTTTAGGCGGGAGTAGATATGAGCAGTTCTTC
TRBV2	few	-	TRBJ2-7	CASSEWDTSSYEQYF	TGTGCCAGCAGTGAATGGGACACGAGCTCCTACGAGCAGTACTTC
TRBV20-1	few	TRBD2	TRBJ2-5	CSAKGLAETQYF	TGCAGTGCTAAGGGACTAGCGGAGACCCAGTACTTC
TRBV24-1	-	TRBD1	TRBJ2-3	CATAPDRDPTDTQYF	TGTGCCACCGCTCCGGACAGGGATCCCACAGATACGCAGTATTTT
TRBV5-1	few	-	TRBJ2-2	CASSPNRRTNTGELFF	TGCGCCAGCAGCCCTAACAGGCGAACGAACACCGGGGAGCTGTTTTTT
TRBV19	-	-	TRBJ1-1	CASSFGGMNTEAFF	TGTGCCAGTAGTTTTGGGGGGATGAACACTGAAGCTTTCTTT
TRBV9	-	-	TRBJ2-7	CASSVDPEPYEQYF	TGTGCCAGCAGCGTAGATCCAGAGCCCTACGAGCAGTACTTC